One and the same sample provided the 9 T cell receptor beta chains below, sequenced in a study of neoadjuvant anti-PD-1 for oral cavity cancer. The repertoire was sequenced with immunoSEQ multiplex PCR; TCRdb's copy has only in-frame clones and lacks some. This table has fewer than 70,000 clones, 70% to 85% appearing once. Here the sequenced sample was PBMCs, taken before nivolumab (anti-PD-1) treatment. The receptors come from a person aged 35 to 85 with oral cavity squamous cell carcinoma.

CDR3 bases: TGTGCCAGCAGCTCCGGGGGGGGGTATGGTACCTACAATGAGCAGTTCTTC. This gives the protein CASSSGGGYGTYNEQFF. J is TRBJ2-1 and V is TRBV9; 8 bases are shared with TRBD2. The trim removed 4 bases at V and 2 bases at J, leaving 11 bases unmatched. Germline lookup yields CDR1 SGDLS and CDR2 YYNGEE. The CDR3 totals 17 residues.

This clone has only one observation. The chain uses TRBV21-1 and TRBJ1-2; the tabulated D call, TRBD1, remains unverified against the DNA. TRBV21-1 is a pseudogene segment. This CDR3 contains 15 residues. The CDR3 spells CASSNLSGTGGGYTF. The CDR3 bases are TGTGCCAGCAGCAATCTTTCCGGGACAGGCGGAGGCTACACCTTC.

The V call is TRBV5-1, the J call TRBJ1-2, with a weak D call TRBD1 (5 bases). Trimming cost V 0 bases and J 4 bases, with 7 bases left between them. The CDR3 consists of 13 residues. Germline-derived CDR1 and CDR2 are SGHRS and YFSETQ. In DNA form, the CDR3 reads TGCGCCAGCAGCTTGGAAGGGGCCTATGGCTACACCTTC. This sequence encodes CASSLEGAYGYTF.

This clone was found once. The gene calls are TRBV5-1 and TRBJ2-5, with no clear D. CDR1 is SGHRS and CDR2 is YFSETQ in the germline V gene. The V and J ends lost 4 bases and 4 bases respectively, with 17 bases between them. The CDR3 length is 15 residues. CDR3 region: CASSERLATRETQYF. CDR3 sequence (DNA): TGCGCCAGCAGCGAGCGACTGGCTACAAGAGAGACCCAGTACTTC.

A single count supports this clone. The chain has TRBV7-2 and TRBJ1-5, with TRBD1 as a possible D gene (5 bases). CDR1 is SGHTA and CDR2 is FQGNSA in the germline V gene. The CDR3 contains 16 residues. Trimming took off 5 bases at V and 1 base at J, with 15 bases between the two ends. Here the CDR3 DNA reads TGTGCCAGCAGCATGATGGGACGGAGAAGCAATCAGCCCCAGCATTTT. This sequence encodes CASSMMGRRSNQPQHF.

For the CDR3, the DNA is TGTGCCACCAGCAGACCATCCGATAAAAACATTCAGTACTTC. Translating gives CATSRPSDKNIQYF. The chain has TRBV15 and TRBJ2-4; the D is unclear. CDR1 is LNHNV and CDR2 is YYDKDF in the germline V gene (reference sequence). The CDR3 spans 14 residues. Trimming removed 2 bases at V and 4 bases at J, with 9 bases between.

V is TRBV9 and J is TRBJ2-2, with D unclear. Germline assignment: CDR1 SGDLS and CDR2 YYNGEE. V lost 0 bases to trimming and J lost 3 bases, with 6 bases between them. CDR3 length: 14 residues. CDR3 in amino acids: CASSVVTYTGELFF. CDR3 DNA: TGTGCCAGCAGCGTAGTCACCTACACCGGGGAGCTGTTTTTT.

The V call is TRBV7-3, the J call TRBJ2-7; D possibly uses TRBD1 or TRBD2 (6 bases each). CDR3 length: 15 residues. Germline-derived CDR1 and CDR2 are SGHTA and FQGTGA. The V end lost 2 bases, the J end lost 3 bases, and 14 bases lay between the germline ends. DNA of the CDR3: TGTGCCAGCAGCTTAGGGGGCGGGACAAACTACGAGCAGTACTTC. It is translated as CASSLGGGTNYEQYF.

The CDR3 here is CASSREGTSSYNEQFF. DNA of the CDR3: TGCGCCAGCAGCAGGGAAGGCACCTCCTCCTACAATGAGCAGTTCTTC. This rearrangement joins TRBV5-1 to TRBJ2-1, with D hard to call. With 4 bases removed from V and 0 bases from J, the gap between germline ends came to 14 bases. Germline loops: CDR1 SGHRS, CDR2 YFSETQ. The CDR3 extends over 16 amino acids.